Listed below are T cell receptor beta chains from one sample, sequenced in a study of identical twins. A single record per CDR3 protein comes from TCRdb applying MiXCR to the 5' RACE reads. The table records about 470,000 distinct CDR3 sequences, roughly 26% of them present only once. These data are also associated with another study on T cells expressing NK-cell markers.

The specimen sequenced was CD4+ T cells sorted from blood. The source of these receptors is a woman aged 18-30 years in good health. The CDR3 runs from the conserved cysteine through the conserved F or W. A D gene is named only where the DNA matches it firmly. Clone size, where shown, is once, few, many, or a class for clones that have expanded.

TRBJ2-7,NA,NA,TRBV7-2,CASSLTGTRSYEQYF,TGTGCCAGCAGCTTAACCGGGACTCGCTCCTACGAGCAGTACTTC
TRBJ2-1,TRBD1,many,TRBV29-1,CSVERAGQGTYNEQFF,TGCAGCGTTGAAAGAGCGGGACAGGGGACCTACAATGAGCAGTTCTTC
TRBJ1-1,TRBD1,few,TRBV6-5,CASRPETGLAFF,TGTGCCAGCAGACCAGAGACAGGGCTAGCTTTCTTT
TRBJ2-2,TRBD2,few,TRBV12-3/TRBV12-4,CASRGTSLGELFF,TGTGCCAGCAGGGGGACTAGCCTCGGGGAGCTGTTTTTT
TRBJ2-5,NA,few,TRBV3-1,CASLHTETQYF,TGTGCCAGCCTCCATACGGAGACCCAGTACTTC
TRBJ2-1,TRBD2,NA,TRBV5-1,CASRPGLAGGFYNEQFF,TGCGCCAGCAGACCGGGACTAGCGGGAGGGTTTTACAATGAGCAGTTCTTC
TRBJ2-2,TRBD1,once,TRBV2,CASRETGVGTGELFF,TGTGCCAGCAGGGAGACAGGGGTGGGCACCGGGGAGCTGTTTTTT
TRBJ2-5,NA,few,TRBV10-3,CAIKSGSKETQYF,TGTGCCATCAAGTCGGGCTCGAAAGAGACCCAGTACTTC
TRBJ2-3,TRBD1,NA,TRBV4-1,CASSLRTGSADTQYF,TGCGCCAGCAGCCTACGGACAGGGTCAGCAGATACGCAGTATTTT
TRBJ2-5,NA,NA,TRBV24-1,CATRPTRSTTQYF,TGTGCCACCAGGCCCACCAGATCGACGACCCAGTACTTC
TRBJ1-1,NA,NA,TRBV27,CASSLSPGREAFF,TGTGCCAGCAGTTTATCCCCCGGGAGGGAAGCTTTCTTT
TRBJ1-2,NA,once,TRBV6-6,CASSYQGGGYTF,TGTGCCAGCAGTTACCAGGGCGGAGGCTACACCTTC
TRBJ2-3,NA,few,TRBV7-2,CASSLGGPNTDTQYF,TGTGCCAGCAGCTTAGGAGGCCCCAACACAGATACGCAGTATTTT